Below, 18 T cell receptor beta chains from the same sample are listed, as sequenced in a study of STAT5B mutations in CD4+ large granular lymphocyte leukemia. Profiling relied on immunoSEQ multiplex PCR, and the TCRdb table lists in-frame clones only, not all of them. The profile covers under 30,000 clones, with about 69% appearing a single time and approximately 2.8% taken by the ten largest. Source material: CD4+ T cells from blood buffy coats. Every receptor here comes from a human donor in good health.

CDR3 DNA: TGTGCCAGCAGGCGGGAGTCTGGGGCCAACGTCCTGACTTTC. Amino acids: CASRRESGANVLTF. The rearrangement joins TRBV6-4 to TRBJ2-6; 7 bases are a match to TRBD2. Germline CDR1 and CDR2: MRHNA and SNTAGT. This CDR3 comprises 14 residues. V lost 6 bases and J lost 1; bases outside the gene matches: 0.

J is TRBJ1-2 and V is TRBV18, with D possibly matching TRBD1 (5 bases). Trimming took 3 bases from V and 7 from J, leaving 9 bases between them. Germline V gene sequence: CDR1 KGHSH, CDR2 LQKENI. CDR3 length: 12 residues. In DNA, the CDR3 is TGTGCCAGCTCACCGGGGGGAATTGGCTACACCTTC. This gives the protein CASSPGGIGYTF.

This chain joins TRBV28 and TRBJ1-2; D not resolved. Trimming took off 6 bases at V and 3 bases at J, with 11 bases between the two ends. Germline CDR1 is MDHEN and CDR2 is SYDVKM. The CDR3 has 13 residues. The CDR3 bases are TGTGCCAGCAGCCCTCCGAGGTACTATGGCTACACCTTC. Translating gives CASSPPRYYGYTF.

Relative to its sample, this clone is medium-sized (0.01 to 0.1%). The rearrangement joins TRBV30 to TRBJ1-6, with a weak D call TRBD1 (5 bases). The germline V gene has CDR1 GTSNPN and CDR2 SVGIG (reference sequence). The CDR3 covers 14 residues. Trimming shortened V by 3 bases and J by 5 bases, and 11 bases separated the two germline ends. This CDR3 reads CAWRGQSNNSPLHF. DNA for the CDR3: TGTGCCTGGAGGGGGCAGAGCAATAATTCACCCCTCCACTTT.

The rearrangement uses TRBV5-1 and TRBJ2-3; D remains unclear. Germline CDR1 reads SGHRS; CDR2 reads YFSETQ. This CDR3 region has 14 residues. With 3 bases removed from V and 5 bases from J, the gap between germline ends came to 13 bases. DNA for the CDR3: TGCGCCAGCAGCTCGGGCAATTTAGTAGATACGCAGTATTTT. Encoded protein: CASSSGNLVDTQYF. The full variable domain, with the rest looked up from reference TRBV5-1 and TRBJ2-3, is KAGVTQTPRYLIKTRGQQVTLSCSPISGHRSVSWYQQTPGQGLQFLFEYFSETQRNKGNFPGRFSGRQFSNSRSEMNVSTLELGDSALYLCASSSGNLVDTQYFGPGTRLTVL.

The V call is TRBV5-6, the J call TRBJ2-5; the match to TRBD2 covers 9 bases. Trimming removed 5 bases from V and 4 bases from J; junction bases left unmatched: 9. Germline V gives CDR1 SGHDT, CDR2 YYEEEE. The CDR3 is 15 residues long. This CDR3 is CASSRGSGSSETQYF. The CDR3 coding sequence is TGTGCCAGCAGTAGAGGTAGCGGGAGTTCAGAGACCCAGTACTTC.

This clone was observed a single time. V is TRBV7-2 and J is TRBJ2-5; D may be TRBD1 (6 bases). Germline values: CDR1 SGHTA, CDR2 FQGNSA. V was clipped by 1 base and J by 7 bases, with 13 bases between them. This CDR3 is 14 amino acids long. The CDR3 reads CASSLGTAQVTQYF. As DNA, the CDR3 is TGTGCCAGCAGCTTAGGGACAGCCCAGGTGACCCAGTACTTC. Supplemented by reference TRBV7-2 and TRBJ2-5, the full variable domain reads GAGVSQSPSNKVTEKGKDVELRCDPISGHTALYWYRQSLGQGLEFLIYFQGNSAPDKSGLPSDRFSAERTGGSVSTLTIQRTQQEDSAVYLCASSLGTAQVTQYFGPGTRLLVL.

The chain carries TRBV2 and TRBJ1-4, with D perhaps TRBD1 (6 bases). CDR1 SNHLY and CDR2 FYNNEI come from the germline V gene. The V end lost 7 bases, the J end lost 5 bases, and 8 bases lay between the germline ends. This CDR3 contains 12 residues. The CDR3 here is CASKQGNEKLFF. The CDR3 DNA reads TGTGCCAGCAAACAGGGCAATGAAAAACTGTTTTTT.

This clone was seen once. V usage is TRBV7-2 and J usage is TRBJ2-5, with 7 bases aligning to TRBD2. Germline V lookup: CDR1 SGHTA, CDR2 FQGNSA. This CDR3 is built from 13 residues. V lost 2 bases to trimming and J lost 4 bases; unmatched junction nucleotides: 1. In DNA form, the CDR3 reads TGTGCCAGCAGCTTACTAGCGGCAGAGACCCAGTACTTC. Residues: CASSLLAAETQYF.

The chain links TRBV7-3 to TRBJ2-1; maybe TRBD2 (5 bases). The V gene's germline CDR1 is SGHTA and CDR2 FQGTGA. The CDR3 spans 16 residues. Trimming removed 1 base from V and 7 bases from J, with 17 bases in between. The CDR3 sequence is CASSLSSAKRGNEQFF. The CDR3 DNA sequence: TGTGCCAGCAGCTTAAGCAGCGCCAAGAGAGGGAATGAGCAGTTCTTC. Filled out from reference TRBV7-3 and TRBJ2-1, the complete variable domain reads GAGVSQTPSNKVTEKGKYVELRCDPISGHTALYWYRQSLGQGPEFLIYFQGTGAADDSGLPNDRFFAVRPEGSVSTLKIQRTERGDSAVYLCASSLSSAKRGNEQFFGPGTRLTVL.

This chain uses TRBV20-1 with TRBJ2-3; D is unclear. CDR1 is DFQATT and CDR2 is SNEGSKA in the germline V gene (reference sequence). CDR3 length equals 11 residues. Trimming shortened V by 1 base and J by 3 bases, and 2 bases separated the two germline ends. CDR3 coding DNA: TGCAGTGCTAGAGTTACAGATACGCAGTATTTT. Its translation is CSARVTDTQYF.

This chain uses TRBV5-4 with TRBJ2-3; 10 bases map to TRBD2. Unmatched junction bases numbered 8, after V lost 1 base and J lost 0 bases. Germline loops: CDR1 SGHNT, CDR2 YYREEE (reference sequence). This CDR3 spans 18 amino acids. Here the CDR3 reads CASSLRASGSSSTDTQYF. As DNA, the CDR3 is TGTGCCAGCAGCTTGAGGGCTAGCGGGAGCTCTAGCACAGATACGCAGTATTTT.

The chain employs TRBV30 and TRBJ1-3, with D tentatively TRBD1 (6 bases). Trimming removed 0 bases at V and 0 bases at J, with 12 bases between. The V gene's germline CDR1 is GTSNPN and CDR2 SVGIG (reference sequence). This CDR3 contains 16 residues. The chain's CDR3 is CAWSVIQGHSGNTIYF. The CDR3 DNA reads TGTGCCTGGAGTGTAATTCAGGGACACTCTGGAAACACCATATATTTT. Using reference TRBV30 and TRBJ1-3 for the parts outside the CDR3, the full variable domain is SQTIHQWPATLVQPVGSPLSLECTVEGTSNPNLYWYRQAAGRGLQLLFYSVGIGQISSEVPQNLSASRPQDRQFILSSKKLLLSDSGFYLCAWSVIQGHSGNTIYFGEGSWLTVV.

The CDR3, as DNA: TGTGCCAGCAGCTTAGTAGGGCTAGCTAACACCGAGCAGTACTTC. Its protein product is CASSLVGLANTEQYF. This chain connects TRBV7-2 to TRBJ2-7, with D possibly TRBD2 on 5 matching bases. Trimming shortened V by 1 base and J by 6 bases, and 16 bases separated the two germline ends. The CDR3 runs to 15 residues. Germline V lookup: CDR1 SGHTA, CDR2 FQGNSA.

The rearrangement links TRBV12-5 to TRBJ2-1, with 12 bases lining up with TRBD1. In germline, CDR1 is LGHNT, CDR2 FRNRAP. V was clipped by 4 bases and J by 7 bases; unmatched bases: 8. CDR3 size: 16 residues. CDR3 loop: CASGSLRDRGRNEQFF. CDR3 bases: TGTGCTAGTGGTTCCCTAAGGGACAGGGGGCGGAATGAGCAGTTCTTC.

This clone was observed a single time. V usage is TRBV5-1 and J usage is TRBJ2-7; possible D gene TRBD2, 7 bases. The CDR3 contains 18 residues. From germline, CDR1 is SGHRS and CDR2 YFSETQ. Trimming removed 0 bases from V and 2 bases from J, with 21 bases in between. CDR3 protein: CASSLAGPEGGQPYEQYF. The CDR3 coding sequence is TGCGCCAGCAGCTTGGCCGGACCGGAGGGGGGGCAGCCCTACGAGCAGTACTTC.

V gene TRBV19 combines with J gene TRBJ2-2; 8 positions agree with TRBD2. V gave up 9 bases and J gave up 6 bases; unmatched junction bases: 12. Germline V gives CDR1 LNHDA, CDR2 SQIVND (reference sequence). This CDR3 comprises 15 residues. The CDR3 region is CASLRQAGVSGELFF. The CDR3 DNA sequence: TGTGCCAGCCTCCGGCAAGCGGGAGTTTCCGGGGAGCTGTTTTTT.

This clone was seen just once. The V gene is TRBV10-3, the J gene TRBJ1-3; no firm D call. Germline V gene lookup returns CDR1 ENHRY and CDR2 SYGVKD. Trimming took 2 bases from V and 4 from J, leaving 12 bases between them. There are 15 residues in the CDR3. CDR3 in DNA: TGTGCCATCAGTGAGGTTGAACGAAGGGGAAACACCATATATTTT. Protein product: CAISEVERRGNTIYF.